This T cell receptor beta chain was sequenced for a study of Ad26.COV2.S vaccination and SARS-CoV-2 variants (dated by TCRdb to about 2021). With regard to the full study: Vaccine-arm donors were drawn from COV1001, a multicentre, randomized, double-blind, placebo-controlled phase I-IIa trial of Ad26.COV2.S in healthy adults. A total of around 32 samples were included in the TCR-sequenced set, comprising some 20 Ad26.COV2.S vaccine recipients, 5 placebo recipients and 8 SARS-CoV-2 convalescent individuals. Ad26.COV2.S was administered intramuscularly at 5 x 10^10 or 1 x 10^11 viral particles, either as a single shot or as two shots given 56 days apart. Throughout the experiments and outcome assessment, investigators stayed blinded to trial group allocation. Participants in the trial were split at random into five groups of five each, receiving low-dose or high-dose Ad26.COV2.S once or twice, or else placebo on both occasions. Sequencing of the TCRbeta repertoire served to evaluate the specificity and breadth of SARS-CoV-2-reactive T cell receptors following Ad26.COV2.S vaccination.

What the study reported, not specific to this receptor: The study lacked the statistical power to compare responses across vaccine doses or regimens. Ad26.COV2.S recipients had higher spike-specific TCR breadth than placebo recipients (P = 0.0014). After vaccination, substantial breadth of spike-specific CD8+ and CD4+ T cell responses was reported. Non-spike TCR breadth was comparable between vaccine and placebo recipients, consistent with the vaccine containing only spike. The authors noted that total T cell responses may have been underestimated by the TCR breadth and depth analyses.

CDR1 MNHEY and CDR2 SMNVEV were looked up in the germline V gene (reference sequence). Germline trimming amounts to 2 bases on V and 9 bases on J, with 9 as the count of junction bases outside the gene matches. The CDR3 covers 17 residues, taking in both the cysteine and the phenylalanine. Only the CDR3 region is kept as DNA, spanning 51 bases read in frame from base 1. This clone has more than one count but fewer than ten. Its specific antigen is unknown. No per-base quality is available; no much larger clone lies one base away. TCRbeta CDR3 regions were sequenced with the immunoSEQ Assay. After extraction, genomic DNA underwent amplification by bias-controlled multiplex PCR, followed by high-throughput sequencing. For the original study's pipeline: To quantify the absolute abundance of every unique TCRbeta CDR3 region, sequences were collapsed and filtered. Usable DNA was measured by amplifying reference genes present in all nucleated cells, and TCRbeta template counts were normalized to that usable DNA to estimate T cell fraction. Repertoire TCRs were annotated as SARS-CoV-2-specific when V gene, CDR3 amino acid sequence and J gene were exactly matched to a known reactive TCR set. MIRA supplied the reference SARS-CoV-2 TCR set, which was filtered for enrichment in COVID-19-positive ImmuneCODE repertoires so that public or cross-reactive TCRs were removed. Using the MIRA antigens, annotated TCRs were further analysed by specific ORF or by position within an ORF. Breadth was defined as annotated unique rearrangements over total unique productive rearrangements; depth was the summed frequency of those rearrangements. Two-sided Wilcoxon rank-sum tests were applied when comparing TCR breadth between groups. Here the immuneACCESS table is served through TCRdb, limited to in-frame sequences with V and J called. Missing clones are a known gap in these copies; in checked studies unresolved V genes cover under half, and the rest lacks a known reason. That table supplies the V and J calls and clone size; D and trimming were determined from the DNA. Within this sample are around 240,000 clones, with 88% of them counted one time only. The ten largest clones take up roughly a tenth of the sample.

What the treatment or condition label conveys for this sample: roughly 20 received Ad26.COV2.S at low or high dose, single or two shots; a few received placebo; per-sample allocation not given. Repertoires of vaccine and placebo recipients were sequenced from samples collected on day 63 after the first injection. In Cohort 1b, about 25 adults aged 18-55 years were enrolled at a single site in Boston, USA, between 29 July and 7 August 2020. As a vaccine, Ad26.COV2.S was a replication-incompetent adenovirus type 26 vector that expressed a prefusion-stabilized SARS-CoV-2 spike protein derived from the original Wuhan strain.

The sequence derives from a person aged 18 to 59 who received the Ad26.COV2.S COVID-19 vaccine or a placebo. The chain joins TRBV27 to TRBJ2-1, with 14 junctional bases fitting TRBD2. The source was peripheral blood, collected in a trial of Ad26.COV2.S vaccine versus placebo. The DNA sequence is as follows: TGTGCCAGCAGTTTAACCCGGACTAGCGGGAGGAAAGGTGAGCAGTTCTTC. Translated, it gives CASSLTRTSGRKGEQFF.